These T cell receptor beta chains were read from a single sample in a study of graft-versus-host responses after intestinal transplantation. What these receptors recognize is not known. Method: immunoSEQ multiplex PCR; TCRdb's copy keeps in-frame clones and lacks some. The sample yields 95,000 to 110,000 clones, about 90% seen once. Sequencing used unstimulated CD4+ T cells sorted from spleen or lymph node cells, obtained before intestinal transplant. The receptors originated from a human donor who received an intestinal transplant. Both conserved end residues are part of each CDR3. The D gene is left open where the match is weak. A row's size may be missing; if present it is once, few, many or a size class.

d_gene	v_gene	abundance	j_gene	CDR3nt	CDR3aa
.	TRBV14	.	TRBJ1-6	TGTGCCAGCAGCCAAGTAGCCGGTTCACCCCTCCACTTT	CASSQVAGSPLHF
.	TRBV7-2	.	TRBJ1-2	TGTGCCAGCACCCCATCCTACGGGACGGCAAATGGCTACACCTTC	CASTPSYGTANGYTF
.	TRBV7-9	.	TRBJ1-5	TGTGCCAGCAGCTTAACGGGCCAGCCCCAGCATTTT	CASSLTGQPQHF
TRBD2	TRBV11-3	.	TRBJ2-2	TGTGCCAGCAGCTTAGGGGATACTAGCGGGATACACGGGGAGCTGTTTTTT	CASSLGDTSGIHGELFF
.	TRBV7-9	.	TRBJ1-6	TGTGCCAGCAGCTTAGTTGGAAGAGAGTCACCCCTCCACTTT	CASSLVGRESPLHF
.	TRBV7-3	.	TRBJ2-1	TGTGCCAGCAGCCTCGGGACCTACAATGAGCAGTTCTTC	CASSLGTYNEQFF
.	TRBV5-6	.	TRBJ2-1	TGTGCCAGCAGCTCCCTGGAGCGGGTCGGCCCGGAGCAGTTCTTC	CASSSLERVGPEQFF
.	TRBV28	.	TRBJ1-4	TGTGCCAGCAAGACAGGTGCTACTGAAAAACTGTTTTTT	CASKTGATEKLFF
.	TRBV19	.	TRBJ1-2	TGTGCCAGTAGTATAGGTTGGCGGGACCCTCGCGGCTACACCTTC	CASSIGWRDPRGYTF
.	TRBV2	.	TRBJ2-3	TGTGCCAGCAGTAGGACTTCTAGCACAGATACGCAGTATTTT	CASSRTSSTDTQYF
.	TRBV5-1	.	TRBJ1-4	TGCGCCAGCAGCTTGGAGCAGGGCCGAGGGGAAAAACTGTTTTTT	CASSLEQGRGEKLFF
TRBD1	TRBV19	.	TRBJ1-2	TGTGCCAGTAGTGACAGGGGGCTTGGCTACACCTTC	CASSDRGLGYTF
TRBD2	TRBV5-4	few	TRBJ2-3	TGTGCCAGCAGCCCCGGGACTAGCGGGAATACGCAGTATTTT	CASSPGTSGNTQYF
TRBD2	TRBV12-5	.	TRBJ2-3	TGTGCTAGTGGTTTGGGGACTAGCGGGAGGGTAGATACGCAGTATTTT	CASGLGTSGRVDTQYF
.	TRBV29-1	.	TRBJ2-7	TGCAGCGCCATCAACTCCTACGAGCAGTACTTC	CSAINSYEQYF
TRBD1	TRBV2	.	TRBJ1-4	TGTGCCAGCAGCACCGGGACAGGGACTGAAAAACTGTTTTTT	CASSTGTGTEKLFF
.	TRBV15	.	TRBJ1-5	TGTGCCACCAGCCCGGAGCCGCGGGGCGATCAGCCCCAGCATTTT	CATSPEPRGDQPQHF
.	TRBV27	.	TRBJ1-2	TGTGCCAGCAGTCCATTGGACGCTTCCCATTTGGGCTACACCTTC	CASSPLDASHLGYTF
.	TRBV19	.	TRBJ2-7	TGTGCCAGTAGTGAGGGACCCACGGTTGCCTCCTACGAGCAGTACTTC	CASSEGPTVASYEQYF
.	TRBV11-1	.	TRBJ2-2	TGTGCCAGCAGCTACATAAACACCGGGGAGCTGTTTTTT	CASSYINTGELFF
TRBD1	TRBV12-5	.	TRBJ2-7	TGTGCTAGTGGTTTGGTACTGGGACAGGGGGTCTACGAGCAGTACTTC	CASGLVLGQGVYEQYF
TRBD2	TRBV28	.	TRBJ2-2	TGTGCCAGCAGTTTTGGCGGGAGACAGGAGCTGTTTTTT	CASSFGGRQELFF
.	TRBV7-2	.	TRBJ2-7	TGTGCCAGCAGCCCCGGGATCGGGGGTATAGTCCTCTACGAGCAGTACTTC	CASSPGIGGIVLYEQYF
TRBD1	TRBV7-9	.	TRBJ2-1	TGTGCCAGCAGCTTAACAGGGGGGTCCTACAATGAGCAGTTCTTC	CASSLTGGSYNEQFF
.	TRBV11-3	.	TRBJ2-7	TGTGCCAGCAGCTTATACTCTGACAGCAGCTCCTACGAGCAGTACTTC	CASSLYSDSSSYEQYF
.	TRBV6-5	.	TRBJ2-3	TGTGCCAGCAGTTACTCGGGCGTTTCAAGCACAGATACGCAGTATTTT	CASSYSGVSSTDTQYF
TRBD2	TRBV5-1	.	TRBJ2-3	TGCGCCAGCAGCCTCATCCCTGGCGGGAGGCTCACAGATACGCAGTATTTT	CASSLIPGGRLTDTQYF
.	TRBV19	.	TRBJ2-1	TGTGCCAGTAGTATAGATCCAGTGGACGTCTACAATGAGCAGTTCTTC	CASSIDPVDVYNEQFF
TRBD1	TRBV2	.	TRBJ2-1	TGTGCCAGCAGTGTGGACAGGGATCTAGATGAGCAGTTCTTC	CASSVDRDLDEQFF
.	TRBV2	.	TRBJ2-3	TGTGCCAGCAGCCCCCTATCTAGCACAGATACGCAGTATTTT	CASSPLSSTDTQYF
.	TRBV5-1	.	TRBJ2-7	TGCGCCAGCAGCTTCTTGCCAGGTGCCGGCTCCTACGAGCAGTACTTC	CASSFLPGAGSYEQYF